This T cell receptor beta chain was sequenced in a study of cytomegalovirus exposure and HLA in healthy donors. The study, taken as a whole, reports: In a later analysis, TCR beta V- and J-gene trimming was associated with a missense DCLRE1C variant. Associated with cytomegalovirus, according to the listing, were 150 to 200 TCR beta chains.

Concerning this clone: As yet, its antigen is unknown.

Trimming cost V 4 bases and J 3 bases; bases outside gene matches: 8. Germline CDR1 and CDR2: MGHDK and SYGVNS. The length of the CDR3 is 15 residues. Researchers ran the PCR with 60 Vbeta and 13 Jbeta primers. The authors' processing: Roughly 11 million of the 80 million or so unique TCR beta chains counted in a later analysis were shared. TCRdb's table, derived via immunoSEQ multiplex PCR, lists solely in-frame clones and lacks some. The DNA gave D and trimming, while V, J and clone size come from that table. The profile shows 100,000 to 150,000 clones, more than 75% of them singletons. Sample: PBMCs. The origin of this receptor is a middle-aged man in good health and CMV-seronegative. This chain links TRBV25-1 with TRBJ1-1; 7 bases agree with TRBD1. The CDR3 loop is CASSGTGARYTEAFF. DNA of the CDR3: TGTGCCAGCAGTGGTACAGGGGCCCGGTACACTGAAGCTTTCTTT.